This T cell receptor (beta chain) was profiled in a study of blood T cell repertoires in COVID-19. The wider study: Sites across the United States, Italy and Spain contributed samples from acute and convalescent COVID-19.

Residents of 24 US areas, aged about 18 to 89 years, made up the participants. In the original processing: From reference gene primer amplification, estimates of nucleated cell counts were derived. Clones were read by immunoSEQ multiplex PCR, and TCRdb kept only the in-frame ones, dropping some. V and J calls and clone size are given by that table; D and trimming were obtained from the DNA. The sample records a few hundred thousand clones, around 84% being singletons. V was trimmed by 4 bases and J by 0 bases, leaving 2 bases between them. Germline V CDR1 and CDR2: SGDLS, YYNGEE. The CDR3 spans 13 residues. This clone was picked up a small number of times.

The receptor was isolated from a man aged 30 to 39 with acute COVID-19. Input material: PBMCs or T cells enriched from blood (not recorded which). V gene TRBV9 combines with J gene TRBJ2-6, with unresolved D. CDR3 nucleotide sequence: TGTGCCAGCAGCCGCTCTGGGGCCAACGTCCTGACTTTC. This gives the protein CASSRSGANVLTF. The whole variable domain, filled in from reference TRBV9 and TRBJ2-6, reads DSGVTQTPKHLITATGQRVTLRCSPRSGDLSVYWYQQSLDQGLQFLIQYYNGEERAKGNILERFSAQQFPDLHSELNLSSLELGDSALYFCASSRSGANVLTFGAGSRLTVL.